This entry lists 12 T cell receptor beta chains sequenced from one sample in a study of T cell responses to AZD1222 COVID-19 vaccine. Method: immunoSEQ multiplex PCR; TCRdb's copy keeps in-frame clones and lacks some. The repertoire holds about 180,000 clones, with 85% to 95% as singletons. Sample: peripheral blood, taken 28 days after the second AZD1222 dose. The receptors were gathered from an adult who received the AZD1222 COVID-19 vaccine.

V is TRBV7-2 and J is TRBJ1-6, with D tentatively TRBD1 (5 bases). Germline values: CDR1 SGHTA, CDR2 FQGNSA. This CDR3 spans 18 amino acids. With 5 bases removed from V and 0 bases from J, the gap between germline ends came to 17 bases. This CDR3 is CASSPTGTESSYNSPLHF. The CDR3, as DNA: TGTGCCAGCAGCCCTACCGGGACGGAAAGCTCCTATAATTCACCCCTCCACTTT.

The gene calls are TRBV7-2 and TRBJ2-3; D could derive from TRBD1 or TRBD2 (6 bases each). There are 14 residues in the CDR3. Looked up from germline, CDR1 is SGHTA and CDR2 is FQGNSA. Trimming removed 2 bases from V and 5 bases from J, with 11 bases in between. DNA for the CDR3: TGTGCCAGCAGCTTACGGGGGCGGGAAGATACGCAGTATTTT. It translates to CASSLRGREDTQYF.

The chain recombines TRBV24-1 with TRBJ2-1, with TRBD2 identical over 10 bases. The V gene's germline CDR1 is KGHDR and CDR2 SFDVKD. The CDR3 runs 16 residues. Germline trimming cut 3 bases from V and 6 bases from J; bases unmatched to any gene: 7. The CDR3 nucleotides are TGTGCCACCAGTGATAGCCTAGGACTAGCGGTCAATGAGCAGTTCTTC. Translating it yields CATSDSLGLAVNEQFF.

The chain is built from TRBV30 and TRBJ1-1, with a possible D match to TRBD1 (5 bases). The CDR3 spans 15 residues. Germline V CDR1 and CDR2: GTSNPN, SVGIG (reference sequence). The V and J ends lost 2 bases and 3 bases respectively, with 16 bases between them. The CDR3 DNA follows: TGTGCCTGGAGTAATCCGGGACGGACCTACACTGAAGCTTTCTTT. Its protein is CAWSNPGRTYTEAFF.

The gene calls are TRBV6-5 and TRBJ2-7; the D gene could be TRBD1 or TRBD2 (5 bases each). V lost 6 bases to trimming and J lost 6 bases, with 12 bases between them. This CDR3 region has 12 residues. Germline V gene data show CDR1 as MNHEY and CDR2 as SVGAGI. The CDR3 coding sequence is TGTGCCAGCAGCCCGGGGCTCGCCGAGCAGTACTTC. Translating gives CASSPGLAEQYF.

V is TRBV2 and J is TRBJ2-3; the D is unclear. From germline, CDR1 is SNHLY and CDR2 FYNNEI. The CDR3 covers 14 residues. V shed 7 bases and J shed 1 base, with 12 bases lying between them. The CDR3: CASIASARTDTQYF. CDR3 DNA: TGTGCCAGCATTGCTAGTGCTCGCACAGATACGCAGTATTTT.

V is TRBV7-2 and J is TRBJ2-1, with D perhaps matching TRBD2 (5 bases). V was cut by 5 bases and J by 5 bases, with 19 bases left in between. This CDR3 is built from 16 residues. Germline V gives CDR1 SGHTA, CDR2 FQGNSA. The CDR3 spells CASSVASSGLHNEQFF. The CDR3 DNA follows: TGTGCCAGCAGCGTTGCCTCTTCTGGACTCCACAATGAGCAGTTCTTC.

CDR3 sequence (DNA): TGTGCCAGCTCACCACCATCGACAGGGGGCAATGGCTACACCTTC. It codes for CASSPPSTGGNGYTF. The chain has TRBV18 and TRBJ1-2; TRBD1 agrees at 10 bases. Germline CDR1 and CDR2: KGHSH and LQKENI. The trim removed 0 bases at V and 6 bases at J, leaving 4 bases unmatched. The CDR3 sequence is 15 residues long. The full variable domain, its missing parts supplied by reference TRBV18 and TRBJ1-2, is NAGVMQNPRHLVRRRGQEARLRCSPMKGHSHVYWYRQLPEEGLKFMVYLQKENIIDESGMPKERFSAEFPKEGPSILRIQQVVRGDSAAYFCASSPPSTGGNGYTFGSGTRLTVV.

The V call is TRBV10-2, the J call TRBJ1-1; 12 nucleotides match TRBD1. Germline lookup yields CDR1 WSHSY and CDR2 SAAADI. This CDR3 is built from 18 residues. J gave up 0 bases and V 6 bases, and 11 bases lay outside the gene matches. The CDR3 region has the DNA TGCGCCAGCAGGGATGGGAGGGACAGGGGGCGGGTGAACACTGAAGCTTTCTTT. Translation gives CASRDGRDRGRVNTEAFF.

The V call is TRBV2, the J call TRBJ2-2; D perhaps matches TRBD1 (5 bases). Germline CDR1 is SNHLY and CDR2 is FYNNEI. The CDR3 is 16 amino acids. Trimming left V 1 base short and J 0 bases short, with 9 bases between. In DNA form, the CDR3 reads TGTGCCAGCAGTGAAGAGGGGCTAGCGAACACCGGGGAGCTGTTTTTT. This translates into CASSEEGLANTGELFF. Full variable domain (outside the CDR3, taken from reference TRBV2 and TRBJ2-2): EPEVTQTPSHQVTQMGQEVILRCVPISNHLYFYWYRQILGQKVEFLVSFYNNEISEKSEIFDDQFSVERPDGSNFTLKIRSTKLEDSAMYFCASSEEGLANTGELFFGEGSRLTVL.

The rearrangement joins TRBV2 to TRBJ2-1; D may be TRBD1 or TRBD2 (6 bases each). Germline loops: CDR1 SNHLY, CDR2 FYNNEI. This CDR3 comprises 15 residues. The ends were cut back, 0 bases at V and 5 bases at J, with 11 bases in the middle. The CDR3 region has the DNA TGTGCCAGCAGTGAAGCTCGGGGGCTAAACAATGAGCAGTTCTTC. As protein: CASSEARGLNNEQFF.

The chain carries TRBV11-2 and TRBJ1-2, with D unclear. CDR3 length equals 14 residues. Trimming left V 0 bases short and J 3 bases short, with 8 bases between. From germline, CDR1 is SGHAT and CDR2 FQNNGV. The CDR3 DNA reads TGTGCCAGCAGCTTAGATAGGGCAGACTATGGCTACACCTTC. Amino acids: CASSLDRADYGYTF.